What follows is one TCR beta chain and its context. The CDR3 extends over 16 amino acids. V lost 1 base and J lost 7; bases outside the gene matches: 9. In germline, CDR1 is MGHRA, CDR2 YSYEKL. This entry comes from a study of shared T cell receptors in the human thymus. Only in-frame clones appear in the TCRdb table, and some are missing; sequencing was by immunoSEQ multiplex PCR. The data contain more than 550,000 clones, roughly 88% of them seen just once; the ten biggest clones take up more than 0.008%. Separately, the same data were catalogued under a study of human thymus T cells. From that study: Congenital heart defects were the reason for the corrective surgery that the donors, healthy Finnish infants, were having. Corrective heart surgery yielded resections, and these provided the thymus tissue. It looked as if thymic and blood repertoires used V and J genes in a biased way. Related work found strong thymic repertoire overlap between unrelated individuals.

The clonotype originates from a girl in the first two years of life with a congenital heart defect. V is TRBV4-1 and J is TRBJ2-2; 7 bases fit TRBD1. Material for sequencing was thymocytes. CDR3 protein: CASSQGQGVKDGELFF. The CDR3 DNA is TGCGCCAGCAGCCAAGGACAGGGAGTTAAGGACGGGGAGCTGTTTTTT.